Listed below are T cell receptor beta chains from one sample, sequenced in a study of blood T cell repertoires in COVID-19. Repertoires were generated with immunoSEQ multiplex PCR, while TCRdb's copy carries only in-frame clones and drops some. The table lists 150,000 or so clones, about 80% of them singletons. Sample: PBMCs or T cells enriched from blood (not recorded which). The receptor source for this set is a woman aged 45-65 years who had recovered from COVID-19. Both conserved end residues are part of each CDR3. The D gene is left open where the match is weak. Clone size is stated in some rows and not others, as once, few, many or a class when expanded.

j_gene | v_gene | d_gene | abundance | CDR3aa | CDR3nt
TRBJ2-7 | TRBV6-5 | TRBD2 | NA | CASRTSGAYEQYF | TGTGCCAGCAGGACTAGCGGGGCCTACGAGCAGTACTTC
TRBJ2-1 | TRBV10-3 | TRBD2 | NA | CAISVGIAGGFNEQFF | TGTGCCATCAGCGTGGGGATAGCGGGGGGCTTCAATGAGCAGTTCTTC
TRBJ2-1 | TRBV11-2 | TRBD1 | NA | CASSSTGDSPGSYNEQFF | TGTGCCAGCAGCTCGACAGGGGATTCTCCAGGCTCCTACAATGAGCAGTTCTTC
TRBJ2-5 | TRBV5-6 | TRBD1 | NA | CASSYTGAKETQYF | TGTGCCAGCAGCTACACAGGGGCGAAAGAGACCCAGTACTTC
TRBJ2-6 | TRBV19 | NA | many | CASSRDSSSGANVLTF | TGTGCCAGTAGTCGGGACTCGAGCTCTGGGGCCAACGTCCTGACTTTC
TRBJ1-6 | TRBV7-3 | TRBD1 | NA | CASSLDGTGDSPLHF | TGTGCCAGCAGCTTAGATGGGACAGGGGATTCACCCCTCCACTTT
TRBJ1-1 | TRBV12-3/TRBV12-4 | TRBD1 | once | CASRRGQGNEAFF | TGTGCCAGCAGGAGGGGACAGGGGAATGAAGCTTTCTTT
TRBJ1-2 | TRBV7-9 | NA | few | CASSLVGGYYGYTF | TGTGCCAGCAGCTTAGTCGGGGGATACTATGGCTACACCTTC
TRBJ1-4 | TRBV23-1 | NA | NA | CASSQPIRQPATNEKLFF | TGCGCCAGCAGTCAACCGATTCGACAGCCAGCAACTAATGAAAAACTGTTTTTT
TRBJ2-3 | TRBV4-2 | NA | NA | CASSQDRDSLGDTQYF | TGTGCCAGCAGCCAAGATAGGGACTCTCTCGGAGATACGCAGTATTTT
TRBJ2-5 | TRBV9 | NA | many | CASSESARETQYF | TGTGCCAGCAGCGAGAGCGCCAGAGAGACCCAGTACTTC
TRBJ1-6 | TRBV5-8 | NA | NA | CASSLSIGRKIQGIVSPLHF | TGTGCCAGCAGCTTGTCAATAGGTCGAAAAATACAGGGTATAGTTTCACCCCTCCACTTT
TRBJ1-4 | TRBV15 | NA | once | CATSTQQGRYEKLFF | TGTGCCACCAGCACACAACAGGGACGGTATGAAAAACTGTTTTTT
TRBJ2-1 | TRBV10-1 | TRBD2 | NA | CASSEGTSWFF | TGCGCCAGCAGTGAGGGGACTAGCTGGTTCTTC
TRBJ2-1 | TRBV7-9 | NA | NA | CASSWGRHNEQFF | TGTGCCAGCAGCTGGGGGAGGCACAATGAGCAGTTCTTC
TRBJ1-6 | TRBV30 | NA | few | CAWSINGNSPLHF | TGTGCCTGGAGTATAAACGGGAATTCACCCCTCCACTTT
TRBJ1-4 | TRBV10-3 | TRBD1 | NA | CAISLGGENEKLFF | TGTGCCATCAGTCTAGGGGGCGAAAATGAAAAACTGTTTTTT
TRBJ2-5 | TRBV3-1/TRBV3-2 | NA | NA | CASTPLDGGETQYF | TGTGCCAGCACCCCTCTAGACGGGGGTGAGACCCAGTACTTC
TRBJ2-1 | TRBV6-1 | TRBD2 | NA | CASSETSQYNEQFF | TGTGCCAGCAGTGAGACTAGCCAGTACAATGAGCAGTTCTTC
TRBJ2-5 | TRBV2 | TRBD2 | NA | CASSESRGAGETQYF | TGTGCCAGCAGTGAATCGCGGGGGGCGGGGGAGACCCAGTACTTC
TRBJ1-1 | TRBV5-1 | TRBD1 | NA | CASTQGTGEWTEAFF | TGCGCCAGCACCCAGGGGACAGGGGAATGGACTGAAGCTTTCTTT